The rows below give T cell receptor beta chains drawn from one sample of a study of blood T cell repertoires in COVID-19. TCRdb's copy holds only in-frame clones and misses some; the assay was immunoSEQ multiplex PCR. Of 470,000 or so clones detected, about 89% appear once; the ten largest clones hold roughly 4.3%. Material: peripheral blood. Receptors originate from a woman in her twenties or thirties with acute or convalescent COVID-19. Each CDR3 is given with its conserved first and last residue. D genes are given only for firm matches. Where a row states a size, it is once, few, many or the class of an expanded clone; other rows omit it.

j_call d_call clone_size v_call cdr3_nt cdr3_aa
TRBJ2-2 - - TRBV6-5 TGTGCCAGCTGCAGGGAGGCCGGGGAGCTGTTTTTT CASCREAGELFF
TRBJ1-5 - once TRBV5-6 TGTGCCAGCAGCTTGGGCCCGTCTATCGGCAATCAGCCCCAGCATTTT CASSLGPSIGNQPQHF
TRBJ2-3 TRBD2 - TRBV3-1/TRBV3-2 TGTGCCAGCAGCCAAGGTAGCGGGGTAGTAGATACGCAGTATTTT CASSQGSGVVDTQYF
TRBJ1-2 - few TRBV5-1 TGCGCCAGCAGCTTGGTGACGGGGATGGGAGGCTACACCTTC CASSLVTGMGGYTF
TRBJ1-1 - - TRBV5-1 TGCGCCAGCAGCTTGGCCGGATCGAGGGTGATTGGCACTGAAGCTTTCTTT CASSLAGSRVIGTEAFF
TRBJ1-1 - - TRBV5-4 TGTGCCAGCAGCCAGAACACTGAAGCTTTCTTT CASSQNTEAFF
TRBJ1-2 - few TRBV7-9 TGTGCCAGCAGCGATGGCAGTTTGTATGGCTACACCTTC CASSDGSLYGYTF
TRBJ2-5 TRBD1 - TRBV27 TGTGCCAGCAGTCTCCGGACAGGGGGCAAGGAGACCCAGTACTTC CASSLRTGGKETQYF
TRBJ2-7 TRBD1 few TRBV2 TGTGCCAGCAGTTGGGACAGGGGAACGGGGGAGCAGTACTTC CASSWDRGTGEQYF
TRBJ2-2 TRBD1 - TRBV19 TGTGCCAGTAGTATGGGGACAGCGAACACCGGGGAGCTGTTTTTT CASSMGTANTGELFF
TRBJ1-2 - - TRBV6-6 TGTGCCAGCAGTTACTCGAGATGGTATGGCTACACCTTC CASSYSRWYGYTF
TRBJ2-1 - - TRBV5-6 TGTGCCAGCAGCTTGGCAAATGAGCAGTTCTTC CASSLANEQFF
TRBJ2-1 TRBD2 - TRBV10-1 TGCGCCAGCAGTGGGTACACCCGGGGGGACTACAATGAGCAGTTCTTC CASSGYTRGDYNEQFF
TRBJ1-2 TRBD1 - TRBV7-9 TGTGCCAGCAGCTTGGGGCGTCCCGGGACAGGGAACTATGGCTACACCTTC CASSLGRPGTGNYGYTF
TRBJ1-5 TRBD1 - TRBV28 TGTGCCAGCAGTATCGCCGGACAGGGGATATTCCGCAATCAGCCCCAGCATTTT CASSIAGQGIFRNQPQHF
TRBJ1-2 - - TRBV7-9 TGTGCCAGCAGCTTAGACCCGGGATTGAACTATGGCTACACCTTC CASSLDPGLNYGYTF
TRBJ1-4 - - TRBV3-1/TRBV3-2 TGTGCCAGCAGCCAAGAAGGGGTCGGTAATGAAAAACTGTTTTTT CASSQEGVGNEKLFF
TRBJ2-1 - - TRBV5-1 TGCGCCAGCAGCTTGGATGCTAGCTCCTACAATGAGCAGTTCTTC CASSLDASSYNEQFF
TRBJ2-7 TRBD1 - TRBV7-2 TGTGCCAGCAGCTCTCGACAGGGGGCCTACGAGCAGTACTTC CASSSRQGAYEQYF
TRBJ2-2 TRBD2 - TRBV5-1 TGCGCCAGCAGCGGGACTAGCGGAGACACCGGGGAGCTGTTTTTT CASSGTSGDTGELFF
TRBJ1-2 TRBD1 - TRBV10-3 TGTGCCATCAGAGGGACAGGGTCGGGCGGCTACACCTTC CAIRGTGSGGYTF
TRBJ2-3 TRBD2 - TRBV28 TGTGCCAGCAGTTCCGGGACTAGCGGGGTGTTAGATACGCAGTATTTT CASSSGTSGVLDTQYF
TRBJ2-3 - once TRBV7-6 TGTGCCAGCAGCCCACGGGTCGGCGCGGGCGCAGATACGCAGTATTTT CASSPRVGAGADTQYF
TRBJ2-2 - - TRBV30 TGTGCCTGGAGTCCCCGAGCCGGGGAGCTGTTTTTT CAWSPRAGELFF
TRBJ1-5 - - TRBV19 TGTGCCAGTAGTATAGGCAGAGGACTGATGAATCAGCCCCAGCATTTT CASSIGRGLMNQPQHF
TRBJ2-5 TRBD2 once TRBV30 TGTGCCTGGAGTGGGGGTCTAGCGGCCGAGACCCAGTACTTC CAWSGGLAAETQYF
TRBJ2-2 - - TRBV11-2 TGTGCCAGCCGTAGCGCGCGCGGCCAGAACACCGGGGAGCTGTTTTTT CASRSARGQNTGELFF
TRBJ1-1 TRBD1 once TRBV5-1 TGCGCCAGCAGCTTCCAGGGGGCGGGTACTGAAGCTTTCTTT CASSFQGAGTEAFF
TRBJ2-7 - - TRBV21-1 TGTGCCAGCAGCAACGGGACTAGCGGGGCCCCTATGCAACCCTACGAGCAGTACTTC CASSNGTSGAPMQPYEQYF
TRBJ1-3 TRBD1 - TRBV13 TGTGCCAGCAGCGCGTCGGGACAGGGCGTCACCATATATTTT CASSASGQGVTIYF
TRBJ2-3 TRBD2 - TRBV4-1 TGCGCCAGCAGCCAAGGTCTAGCGGGGGTTATAAAAGGGGATACGCAGTATTTT CASSQGLAGVIKGDTQYF
TRBJ2-1 TRBD1 once TRBV7-7 TGTGCCAGCAGCCCCCAAGGACAGGGTTACAATGAGCAGTTCTTC CASSPQGQGYNEQFF
TRBJ1-6 - - TRBV4-1 TGCGCCAGCAGCTTAAACCGAGATTCACCCCTCCACTTT CASSLNRDSPLHF
TRBJ1-1 - - TRBV6-5 TGTGCCAGCCCTAGCCCCGGGCTCGGGAACACTGAAGCTTTCTTT CASPSPGLGNTEAFF
TRBJ1-6 - - TRBV28 TGTGCCAGCAGTTCCCCTCGACAGGCATATAATTCACCCCTCCACTTT CASSSPRQAYNSPLHF
TRBJ1-5 - - TRBV7-9 TGTGCCAGCAGCCCGCTAGGCCAAAATCAGCCCCAGCATTTT CASSPLGQNQPQHF
TRBJ2-1 TRBD2 - TRBV9 TGTGCCAGCAGCGGGACACCGGGACTAGCGATTGAGCAGTTCTTC CASSGTPGLAIEQFF
TRBJ2-2 TRBD2 - TRBV5-4 TGTGCCAGCAGCTCGGCGGGAGGTATGGGCACCGGGGAGCTGTTTTTT CASSSAGGMGTGELFF
TRBJ1-2 - - TRBV19 TGTGCCAGTAGTATTCAGGAAAACTATGGCTACACCTTC CASSIQENYGYTF
TRBJ2-1 - - TRBV7-8 TGTGCCAGCAGCTTAACAGAATACAATGAGCAGTTCTTC CASSLTEYNEQFF
TRBJ1-2 TRBD1 - TRBV27 TGTGCCAGCAGTTTTTCAGGACAGGGTTATGGCTACACCTTC CASSFSGQGYGYTF
TRBJ1-4 - - TRBV6-5 TGTGCCAGCAGTTACATGGGGGGGATTAATGAAAAACTGTTTTTT CASSYMGGINEKLFF
TRBJ2-6 - many TRBV28 TGTGCCAGCAGTTTATGGGGGGCCGGGGCCAACGTCCTGACTTTC CASSLWGAGANVLTF
TRBJ2-3 - - TRBV4-1 TGCGCCAGCAGCCAAGACGAGCACCTCACAGATACGCAGTATTTT CASSQDEHLTDTQYF
TRBJ2-5 TRBD2 - TRBV12-3/TRBV12-4 TGTGCCAGCAGTTTTCTAGCGGGTGAGACCCAGTACTTC CASSFLAGETQYF
TRBJ2-1 - - TRBV29-1 TGCAGCGTTGATTCTTCTTCCTACAATGAGCAGTTCTTC CSVDSSSYNEQFF
TRBJ2-2 - - TRBV30 TGTGCCTGGAGCGTGGATGTACCAGGGAATGGGGCCGGGGAGCTGTTTTTT CAWSVDVPGNGAGELFF
TRBJ2-2 - few TRBV9 TGTGCCAGCAGCGTAGAGGTAGCAGCCGGGGAGCTGTTTTTT CASSVEVAAGELFF
TRBJ1-6 - few TRBV19 TGTGCCAGTAGTATGGGGGAGGAGTGGTCACCCCTCCACTTT CASSMGEEWSPLHF
TRBJ2-2 - - TRBV5-1 TGCGCCAGCAGCCCGATTTGGAGGGACGGGGAGCTGTTTTTT CASSPIWRDGELFF
TRBJ2-2 - - TRBV24-1 TGTGCCACCAGTGACCCTCGACTTCAGCGGTCCGGGGAGCTGTTTTTT CATSDPRLQRSGELFF
TRBJ1-2 TRBD1 - TRBV5-4 TGTGCCAGCAGCGCAGGGGGACAGCTTCACCTTTATGGCTACACCTTC CASSAGGQLHLYGYTF
TRBJ2-3 TRBD1 - TRBV15 TGTGCCACCAGCGGGTGGACAGGGGTGCTAGATACGCAGTATTTT CATSGWTGVLDTQYF
TRBJ1-4 - - TRBV10-2 TGCGCCAGCAGTGACAGGGGAAGTAATGAAAAACTGTTTTTT CASSDRGSNEKLFF
TRBJ2-1 - - TRBV13 TGTGCCAGCAGCTTAGGTTCCGGGGAGGCGTTCTTC CASSLGSGEAFF
TRBJ1-1 - - TRBV25-1 TGTGCCAGCAGCTCGGACAGGAACACTGAAGCTTTCTTT CASSSDRNTEAFF
TRBJ1-6 TRBD1 - TRBV6-1 TGTGCCAGCAGTGAGTTGGACAGGGACGTTTCACCCCTCCACTTT CASSELDRDVSPLHF
TRBJ2-1 - - TRBV10-2 TGCGCCAGCTCCCAGGGCAATGAGCAGTTCTTC CASSQGNEQFF